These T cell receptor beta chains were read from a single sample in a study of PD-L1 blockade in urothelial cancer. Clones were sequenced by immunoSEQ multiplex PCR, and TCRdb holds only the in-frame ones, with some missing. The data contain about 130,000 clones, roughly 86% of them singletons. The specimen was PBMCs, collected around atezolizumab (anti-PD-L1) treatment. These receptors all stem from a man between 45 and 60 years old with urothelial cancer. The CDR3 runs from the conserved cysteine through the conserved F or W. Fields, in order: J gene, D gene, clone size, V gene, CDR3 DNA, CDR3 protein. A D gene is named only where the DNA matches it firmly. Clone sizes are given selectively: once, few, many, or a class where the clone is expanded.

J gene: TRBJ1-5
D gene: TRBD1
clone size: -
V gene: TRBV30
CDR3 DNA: TGTGCCTGGAGCGGGACAGCGGAGGGGGCCCAGCATTTT
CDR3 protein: CAWSGTAEGAQHF

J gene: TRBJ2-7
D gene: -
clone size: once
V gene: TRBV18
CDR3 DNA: TGTGCCAGCTCACCGGACAGCCCTCCCTACGAGCAGTACTTC
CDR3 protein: CASSPDSPPYEQYF

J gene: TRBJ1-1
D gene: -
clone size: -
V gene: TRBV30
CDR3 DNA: TGTGCCTGGGGTGAGGGGAATATGAACACTGAAGCTTTCTTT
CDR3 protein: CAWGEGNMNTEAFF

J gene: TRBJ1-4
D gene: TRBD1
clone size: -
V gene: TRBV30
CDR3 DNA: TGTGCCTGGAGGTACCGGGACAGTAGGGAAAAACTGTTTTTT
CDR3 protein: CAWRYRDSREKLFF

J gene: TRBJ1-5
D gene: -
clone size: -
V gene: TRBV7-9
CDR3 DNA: TGTGCCAGCAGCTTACCAGGGGTTGGCCAGCCCCAGCATTTT
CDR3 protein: CASSLPGVGQPQHF

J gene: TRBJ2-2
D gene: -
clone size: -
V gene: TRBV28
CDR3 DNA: TGTGCCAGCAAATGGGGGGGGCCCGGGGAGCTGTTTTTT
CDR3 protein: CASKWGGPGELFF

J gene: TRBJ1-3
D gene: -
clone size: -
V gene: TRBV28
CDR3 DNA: TGTGCCAGCAGACAGATGTCTGGAAACACCATATATTTT
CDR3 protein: CASRQMSGNTIYF

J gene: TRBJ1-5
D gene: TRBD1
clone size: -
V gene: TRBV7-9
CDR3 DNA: TGTGCCAGCAGCTTAGGGACAGGGGTGAGCAATCAGCCCCAGCATTTT
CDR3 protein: CASSLGTGVSNQPQHF

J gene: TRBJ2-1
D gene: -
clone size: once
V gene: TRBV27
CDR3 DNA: TGTGCCAGCAGTTTTGGGGCAGGCTCCTACAATGAGCAGTTCTTC
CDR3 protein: CASSFGAGSYNEQFF

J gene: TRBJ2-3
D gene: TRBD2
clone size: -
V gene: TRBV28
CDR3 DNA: TGTGCCAGCAGTCCGGGACTAGCGGGAGCCTCCTATACGCAGTATTTT
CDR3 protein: CASSPGLAGASYTQYF

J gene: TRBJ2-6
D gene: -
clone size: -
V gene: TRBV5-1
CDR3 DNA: TGCGCCAGCAGCTTGGGAGGTTCCTCTGGGGCCAACGTCCTGACTTTC
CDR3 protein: CASSLGGSSGANVLTF

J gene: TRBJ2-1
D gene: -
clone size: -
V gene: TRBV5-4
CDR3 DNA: TGTGCCAGCAGCTTGGCCTTTGGAGGTTCGGGCAATGAGCAGTTCTTC
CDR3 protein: CASSLAFGGSGNEQFF

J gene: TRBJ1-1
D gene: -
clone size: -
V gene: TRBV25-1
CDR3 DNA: TGTGCCAGCAGGCAACAGGTGAACACTGAAGCTTTCTTT
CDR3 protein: CASRQQVNTEAFF

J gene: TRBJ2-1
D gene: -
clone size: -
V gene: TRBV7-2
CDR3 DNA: TGTGCCAGCAGCGAGGGACTCCACTACAATGAGCAGTTCTTC
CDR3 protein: CASSEGLHYNEQFF

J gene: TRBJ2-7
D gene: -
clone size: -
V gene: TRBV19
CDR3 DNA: TGTGCCAGCCCCGGGACCTACGAGCAGTACTTC
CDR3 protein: CASPGTYEQYF

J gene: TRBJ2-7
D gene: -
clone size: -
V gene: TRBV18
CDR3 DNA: TGTGCCAGCTCACCAGACAGATCCGAGCAGTACTTC
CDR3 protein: CASSPDRSEQYF

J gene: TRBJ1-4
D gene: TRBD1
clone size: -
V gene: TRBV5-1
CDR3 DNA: TGCGCCAGCAGTTTTGGGACAGCTGAAAAACTGTTTTTT
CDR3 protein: CASSFGTAEKLFF

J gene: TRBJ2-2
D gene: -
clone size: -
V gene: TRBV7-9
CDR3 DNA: TGTGCCAGCAGCTTGAGCTTTTCCGGGACAACGAACACCGGGGAGCTGTTTTTT
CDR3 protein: CASSLSFSGTTNTGELFF

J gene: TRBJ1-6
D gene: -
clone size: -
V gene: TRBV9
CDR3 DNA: TGTGCCAGCAGCGGCGGACAGACCTTAGGCAATTCACCCCTCCACTTT
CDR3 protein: CASSGGQTLGNSPLHF

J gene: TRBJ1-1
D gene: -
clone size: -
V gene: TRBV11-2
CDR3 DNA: TGTGCCAGCAGCTTAGGACAGGCCGTTTTCTTCACTGAAGCTTTCTTT
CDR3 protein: CASSLGQAVFFTEAFF

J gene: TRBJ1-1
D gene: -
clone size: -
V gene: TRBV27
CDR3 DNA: TGTGCCAGCAGTAAACAAGTGAACACTGAAGCTTTCTTT
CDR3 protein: CASSKQVNTEAFF

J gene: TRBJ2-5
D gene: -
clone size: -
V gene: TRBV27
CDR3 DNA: TGTGCCAGCAGTTTAAACAAAGAGACCCAGTACTTC
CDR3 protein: CASSLNKETQYF

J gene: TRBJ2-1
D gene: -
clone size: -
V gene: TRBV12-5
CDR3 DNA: TGTGCTAGTGGTTCCCTCAATGAGCAGTTCTTC
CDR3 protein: CASGSLNEQFF

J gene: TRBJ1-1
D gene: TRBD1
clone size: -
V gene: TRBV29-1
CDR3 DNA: TGCAGCGCCTCCCGGGACAGCTACACTGAAGCTTTCTTT
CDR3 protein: CSASRDSYTEAFF

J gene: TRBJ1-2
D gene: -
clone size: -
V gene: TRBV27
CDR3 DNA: TGTGCCAGCAGTTATCATTCAGGGGCTTATGGCTACACCTTC
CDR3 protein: CASSYHSGAYGYTF

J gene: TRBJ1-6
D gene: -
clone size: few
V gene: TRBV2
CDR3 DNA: TGTGCCAGCAGTGGACAGTCGAATAATTCACCCCTCCACTTT
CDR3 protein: CASSGQSNNSPLHF

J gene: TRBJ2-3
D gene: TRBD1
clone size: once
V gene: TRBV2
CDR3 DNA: TGTGCCAGCAGTGAAAGAACTGGGACAGGGGGCAATACGCAGTATTTT
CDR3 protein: CASSERTGTGGNTQYF

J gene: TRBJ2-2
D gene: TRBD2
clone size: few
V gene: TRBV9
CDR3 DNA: TGTGCCAGCAGCGCTCACGGACTAGCCCCTGGCGGGGAGCTGTTTTTT
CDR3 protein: CASSAHGLAPGGELFF

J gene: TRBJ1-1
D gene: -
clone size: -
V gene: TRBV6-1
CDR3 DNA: TGTGCCAGCAGTGAAATGGGAGACACTGAAGCTTTCTTT
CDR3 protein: CASSEMGDTEAFF

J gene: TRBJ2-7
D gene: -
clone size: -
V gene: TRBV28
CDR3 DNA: TGTGCCAGCTCCTATCGGAGATGGGAGTACGAGCAGTACTTC
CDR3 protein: CASSYRRWEYEQYF

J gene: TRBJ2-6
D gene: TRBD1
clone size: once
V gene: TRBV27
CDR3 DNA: TGTGCCAGCAGTATGGACAGGGTGGCTGGGGCCAACGTCCTGACTTTC
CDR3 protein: CASSMDRVAGANVLTF

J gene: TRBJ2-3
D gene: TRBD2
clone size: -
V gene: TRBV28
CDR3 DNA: TGTGCCAGCAGTTCCCAAGGACTAGCGGGAGGGCCGAGAGATACGCAGTATTTT
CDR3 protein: CASSSQGLAGGPRDTQYF

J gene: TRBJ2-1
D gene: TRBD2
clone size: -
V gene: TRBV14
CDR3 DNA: TGTGCCAGCAGCCAAGCGGGACTACCCTTTGCCTCCCACAATGAGCAGTTCTTC
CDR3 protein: CASSQAGLPFASHNEQFF

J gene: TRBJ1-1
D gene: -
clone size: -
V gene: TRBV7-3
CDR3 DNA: TGTGCCAGCAGCTCCCCCGGCGGAGAAGCTTTCTTT
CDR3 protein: CASSSPGGEAFF

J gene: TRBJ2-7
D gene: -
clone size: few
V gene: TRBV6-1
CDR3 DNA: TGTGCCAGCATTAGCCACGAGCAGTACTTC
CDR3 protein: CASISHEQYF

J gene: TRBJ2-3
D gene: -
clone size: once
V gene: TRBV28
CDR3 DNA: TGTGCCAGCAGCCCCCGGCGGTTGGGGCCCACACAGCCAGATACGCAGTATTTT
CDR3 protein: CASSPRRLGPTQPDTQYF

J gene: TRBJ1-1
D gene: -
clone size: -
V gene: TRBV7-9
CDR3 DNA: TGTGCCAGCAGCACCCCCCGGGAGGGGGCTTTCTTT
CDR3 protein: CASSTPREGAFF

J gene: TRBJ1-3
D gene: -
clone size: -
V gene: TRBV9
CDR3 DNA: TGTGCCAGCAGCTTTCGCGGTGCGACAGATGGAGGAAACACCATATATTTT
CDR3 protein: CASSFRGATDGGNTIYF

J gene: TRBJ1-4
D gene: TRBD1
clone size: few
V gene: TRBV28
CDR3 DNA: TGTGCCAGCAGTTTATTCGGGACAGCTGAGGAAAAACTGTTTTTT
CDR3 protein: CASSLFGTAEEKLFF

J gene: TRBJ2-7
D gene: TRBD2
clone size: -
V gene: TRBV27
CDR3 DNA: TGTGCCAGCAGCCAGCGGGGTAGCTACGAGCAGTACTTC
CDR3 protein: CASSQRGSYEQYF

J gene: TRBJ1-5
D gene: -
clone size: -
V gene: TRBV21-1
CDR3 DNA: TGTGCCAGCAGCAAGACGGGGAATCAGCCCCAGCATTTT
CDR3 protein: CASSKTGNQPQHF

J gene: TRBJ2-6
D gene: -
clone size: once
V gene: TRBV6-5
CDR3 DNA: TGTGCCAGCAGTTACGGAAGGGGGATCAACGTCCTGACTTTC
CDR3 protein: CASSYGRGINVLTF

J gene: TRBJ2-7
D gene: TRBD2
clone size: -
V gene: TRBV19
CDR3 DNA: TGTGCCAGTAGTTCCGGACTAGCGGGAGGTGGGCAGTACTTC
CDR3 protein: CASSSGLAGGGQYF

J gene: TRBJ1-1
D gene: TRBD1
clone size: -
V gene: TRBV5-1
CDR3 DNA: TGCGCCAGCACGAACAGGGGGAACACTGAAGCTTTCTTT
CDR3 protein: CASTNRGNTEAFF

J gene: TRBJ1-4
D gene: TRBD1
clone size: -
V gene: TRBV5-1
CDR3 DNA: TGCGCCAGCAGCTTAGGAGGGGGCGGTGAAAAACTGTTTTTT
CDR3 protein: CASSLGGGGEKLFF